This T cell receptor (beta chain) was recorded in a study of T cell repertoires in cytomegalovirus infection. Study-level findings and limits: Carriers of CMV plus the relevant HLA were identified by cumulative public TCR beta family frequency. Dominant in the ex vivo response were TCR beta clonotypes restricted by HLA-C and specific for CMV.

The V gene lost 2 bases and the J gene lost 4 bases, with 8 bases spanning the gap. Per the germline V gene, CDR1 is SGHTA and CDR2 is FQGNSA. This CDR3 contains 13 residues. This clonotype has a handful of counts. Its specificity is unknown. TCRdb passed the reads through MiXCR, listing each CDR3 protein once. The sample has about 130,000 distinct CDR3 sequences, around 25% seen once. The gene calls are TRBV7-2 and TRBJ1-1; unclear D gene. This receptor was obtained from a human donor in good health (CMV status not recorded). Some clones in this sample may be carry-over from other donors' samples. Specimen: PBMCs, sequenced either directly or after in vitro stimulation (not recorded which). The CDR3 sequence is CASSLSPGTEAFF. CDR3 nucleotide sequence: TGTGCCAGCAGCTTAAGTCCCGGCACTGAAGCTTTCTTT.